This entry features one T cell receptor (beta chain) sequence. Its antigen is not yet known. Nothing much larger sits one base from this clone, and base qualities are not available. Here V drops 6 bases and J drops 6 bases, and the junction holds 6 bases not matched to any gene. The CDR3, from cysteine to phenylalanine, totals 14 residues. The only DNA kept is the CDR3, 42 bases in frame from the first base. CDR1 and CDR2 (SEHNR, FQNEAQ) derive from the germline V gene (reference sequence). The data originate from a study of blood T cells in healthy people across ages (dated by TCRdb to the mid-2010s). Background for the entire study: In model experiments, template switching captured about one uniquely barcoded TCR beta cDNA molecule for every two T cells. Age-related changes in TCR beta repertoire diversity were measured in the study by deep sequencing normalized with unique cDNA molecular identifiers. The donors were split into four age groups: young (average about 15 years), middle-aged (39), aged (more than 60) and long-lived (approximately 80). To avoid experimental bias, donors of different ages were distributed randomly across sequencing lanes. The study analyzed two additional independent replicas of 1 million unique cDNA reads from the same blood draw for two donors, one aged 18 to 29 and one aged 80 or older. Overall study results and their limits: Conclusive comparison of naive and antigen-experienced compartments was prevented by the profiling of bulk unsorted PBMCs. Compared with the aged group, the long-lived group had more naive CD4+ T cells, fewer expanded clones and increased TCR diversity, suggesting age selection. As age increased, observed TCR beta diversity per million T cells dropped in a roughly linear way, and a significant reduction was already evident by age about 40. Estimates of total diversity from one million sequenced T cells were regarded as lower bounds and underestimates. Observed TCR beta diversity correlated strongly with the percentage of naive T cells measured by flow cytometry. Because donor CMV infection status was unknown, age-related changes in expanded clonotypes were potentially confounded.

The donors were roughly 39 Caucasian individuals from Russia, aged 6 to 90 years, who were systemically healthy. Around 10 milliliters of peripheral blood were drawn from each donor into EDTA-treated Vacutainer tubes. Ficoll-Paque density-gradient centrifugation was used to isolate PBMCs, with at least 6 million per sample. Total RNA was extracted from PBMCs with Trizol reagent, with at least 5.5 micrograms obtained per sample. For every donor, flow cytometry on a PBMC aliquot measured the percentage of naive CD45RAhigh/CD27high T cells. Libraries were built with 5' RACE. Sequencing relied on an Illumina HiSeq 2500. A second PCR of about 6 to 11 cycles was run with a J-beta primer mix and a sample-barcoded 5' primer. A template-switch 5' adaptor carrying 12 random nucleotides introduced a unique molecular identifier onto each TCR beta cDNA molecule. Each sample yielded at least 2.5 million CDR3-containing paired-end reads. The Mint cDNA synthesis kit, primed by a TRBC-specific oligonucleotide, was used to synthesize first-strand cDNA from all RNA. Following uracil-DNA glycosylase treatment, a first 18-cycle PCR with universal primers M1SS and BC2_uni_R was performed on all cDNA. In the paper's pipeline: For normalization, 1 million high-quality reads were randomly selected from each sample, with every read carrying a distinct molecular identifier. Instead of being binned into consensus sequences, reads with shared molecular identifiers were discarded. MiTCR, run with a Q25 quality threshold and the strictest error-elimination algorithm, handled CDR3 identification, clonotype clustering and error correction. A nonparametric unseen species model with Euler transformation was used to estimate a lower bound on total TCR beta diversity. The public reads were quality trimmed at Q25 with fastp and then assembled into clones with MiXCR by TCRdb, keeping productive beta chains. Each CDR3 protein appears once, grouped with its most common genes and DNA. The V and J calls and clone size are TCRdb's, not the authors'. For this sample there are about 580,000 distinct CDR3 sequences; around 50% appear just once. The leading ten clones occupy around 25% of the sample.

Material: blood. This chain is built from TRBV7-9 and TRBJ1-5; a stretch of 9 junction bases matches TRBD1. This clonotype originated in a man older than 75 in good health. The nucleotide sequence is TGTGCCAGCAGTGCCGGGACAGGGCCTCAGCCCCAGCATTTT. Translated, this is CASSAGTGPQPQHF.